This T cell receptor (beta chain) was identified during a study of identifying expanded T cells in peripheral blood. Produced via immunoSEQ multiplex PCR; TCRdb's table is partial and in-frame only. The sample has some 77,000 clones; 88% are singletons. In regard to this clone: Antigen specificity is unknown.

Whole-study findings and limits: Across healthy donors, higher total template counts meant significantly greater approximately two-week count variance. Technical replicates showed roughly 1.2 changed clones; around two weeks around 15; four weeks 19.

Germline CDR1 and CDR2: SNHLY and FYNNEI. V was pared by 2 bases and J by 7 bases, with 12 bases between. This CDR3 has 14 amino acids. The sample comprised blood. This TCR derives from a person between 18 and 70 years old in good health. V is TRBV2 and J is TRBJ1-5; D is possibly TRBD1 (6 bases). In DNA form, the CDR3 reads TGTGCCAGCAGTGAATCAGTACAGGGCCAGCCCCAGCATTTT. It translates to CASSESVQGQPQHF.